This T cell receptor beta chain came from a study of molecular identifiers for immune sequencing clone quantification. As to this clonotype: No antigen is known for it.

MiXCR, run by TCRdb on the PCR reads, gives a single entry per CDR3 protein. This table holds some 680,000 distinct CDR3 sequences, around 25% found once. With 6 bases removed from V and 0 bases from J, the gap between germline ends came to 11 bases. The CDR3 runs 13 residues. Germline V gene data show CDR1 as DFQATT and CDR2 as SNEGSKA (reference sequence). General observations from the study: Clones above 20 RNA copies contained over 99% of effector molecules and under 1% of naive molecules.

This chain connects TRBV20-1 to TRBJ1-1; possible D gene TRBD1, 5 bases. Sequenced input: naive CD8+ T cells from blood, with Jurkat cell RNA spiked in. As for subset: FACS-sorted CD8+CD4-CCR7+CD45RA+ naive T cells. The source of this sequence is a human donor in good health. Some libraries in this study had Jurkat cell RNA spiked in. In DNA form, the CDR3 reads TGCAGTGCCCTAACAGGCCTGAACACTGAAGCTTTCTTT. Translation gives CSALTGLNTEAFF.